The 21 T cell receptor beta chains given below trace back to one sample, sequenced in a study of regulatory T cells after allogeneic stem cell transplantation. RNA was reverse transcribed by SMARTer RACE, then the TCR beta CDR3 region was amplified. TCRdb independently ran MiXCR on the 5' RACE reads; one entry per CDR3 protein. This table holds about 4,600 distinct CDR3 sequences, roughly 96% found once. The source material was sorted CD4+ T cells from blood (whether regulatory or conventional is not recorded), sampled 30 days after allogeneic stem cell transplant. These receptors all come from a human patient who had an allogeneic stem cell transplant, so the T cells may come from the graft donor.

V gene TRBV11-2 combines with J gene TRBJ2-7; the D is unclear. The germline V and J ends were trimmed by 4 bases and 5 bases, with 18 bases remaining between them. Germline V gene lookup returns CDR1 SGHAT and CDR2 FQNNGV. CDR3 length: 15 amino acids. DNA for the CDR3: TGTGCCAGCAGCTCAGCCCCAGGAGCTCCAGACGAGCAGTACTTC. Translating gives CASSSAPGAPDEQYF. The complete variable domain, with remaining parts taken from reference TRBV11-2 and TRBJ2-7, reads EAGVAQSPRYKIIEKRQSVAFWCNPISGHATLYWYQQILGQGPKLLIQFQNNGVVDDSQLPKDRFSAERLKGVDSTLKIQPAKLEDSAVYLCASSSAPGAPDEQYFGPGTRLTVT.

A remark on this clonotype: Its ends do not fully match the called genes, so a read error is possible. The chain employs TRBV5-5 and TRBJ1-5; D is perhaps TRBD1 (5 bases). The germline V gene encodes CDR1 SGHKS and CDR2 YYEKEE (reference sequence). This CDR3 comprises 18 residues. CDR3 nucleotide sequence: TGTGCCAGCAGCTCGTCGTCGAGGGGAATAAAGAGCAATCAGCCACAGCATTTT. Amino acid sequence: CASSSSSRGIKSNQPQHF. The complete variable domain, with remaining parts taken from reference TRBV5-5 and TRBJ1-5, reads DAGVTQSPTHLIKTRGQQVTLRCSPISGHKSVSWYQQVLGQGPQFIFQYYEKEERGRGNFPDRFSARQFPNYSSELNVNALLLGDSALYLCASSSSSRGIKSNQPQHFGDGTRLSIL.

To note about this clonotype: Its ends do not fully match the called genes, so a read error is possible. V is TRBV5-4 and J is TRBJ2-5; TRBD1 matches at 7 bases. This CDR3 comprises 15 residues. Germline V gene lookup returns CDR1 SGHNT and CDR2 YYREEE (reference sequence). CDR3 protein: CASTRKGQRKETQFF. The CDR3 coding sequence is TGTGCCAGCACAAGAAAGGGACAGCGGAAAGAGACACAGTTTTTC.

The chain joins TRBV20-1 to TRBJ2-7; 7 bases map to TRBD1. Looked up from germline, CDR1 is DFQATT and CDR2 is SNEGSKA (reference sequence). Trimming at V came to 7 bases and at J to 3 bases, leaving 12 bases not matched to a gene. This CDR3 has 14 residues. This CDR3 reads CSGEGEGQYYEQYF. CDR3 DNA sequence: TGCAGTGGTGAAGGCGAGGGACAGTACTACGAGCAGTACTTC.

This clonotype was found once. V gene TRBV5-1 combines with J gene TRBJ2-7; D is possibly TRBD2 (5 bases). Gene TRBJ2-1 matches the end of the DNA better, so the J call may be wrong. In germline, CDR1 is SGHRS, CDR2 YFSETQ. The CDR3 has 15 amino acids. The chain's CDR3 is CASSLLSGSMYEQFF. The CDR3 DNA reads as TGCGCCAGCAGCTTGCTGTCGGGATCCATGTACGAGCAGTTCTTC.

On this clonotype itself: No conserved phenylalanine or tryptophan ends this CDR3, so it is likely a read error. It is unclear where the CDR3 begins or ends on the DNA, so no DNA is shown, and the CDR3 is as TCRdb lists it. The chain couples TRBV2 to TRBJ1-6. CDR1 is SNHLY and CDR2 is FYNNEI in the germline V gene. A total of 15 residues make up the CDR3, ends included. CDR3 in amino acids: CASSPMSTYNSALSL.

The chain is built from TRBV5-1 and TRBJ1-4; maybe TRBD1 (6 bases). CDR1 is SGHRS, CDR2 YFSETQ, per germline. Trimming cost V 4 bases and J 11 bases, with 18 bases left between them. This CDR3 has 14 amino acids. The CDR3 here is CASSPGGATDKLFF. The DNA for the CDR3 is TGCGCCAGCAGCCCCGGGGGGGCTACAGATAAACTGTTTTTT.

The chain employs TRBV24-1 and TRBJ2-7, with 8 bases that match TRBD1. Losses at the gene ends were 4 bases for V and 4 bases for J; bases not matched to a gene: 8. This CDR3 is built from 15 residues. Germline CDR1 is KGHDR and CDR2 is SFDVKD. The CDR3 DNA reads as TGTGCCACCAGTGACTCTGGACAGGGAATGTACGAGCAGTACTTC. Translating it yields CATSDSGQGMYEQYF.

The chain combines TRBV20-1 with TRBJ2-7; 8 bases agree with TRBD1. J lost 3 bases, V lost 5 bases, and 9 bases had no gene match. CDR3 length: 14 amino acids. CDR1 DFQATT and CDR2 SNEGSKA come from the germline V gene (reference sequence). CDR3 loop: CSAEDPGQVYEQYF. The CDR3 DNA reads TGCAGTGCTGAAGACCCGGGACAGGTCTACGAGCAGTACTTC.

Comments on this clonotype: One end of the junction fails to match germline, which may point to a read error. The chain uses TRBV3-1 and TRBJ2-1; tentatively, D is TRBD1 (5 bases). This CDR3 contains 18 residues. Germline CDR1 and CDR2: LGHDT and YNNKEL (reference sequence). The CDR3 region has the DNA TGTGCCATCAGCCAAAGCCCTTGCCCTGACAGAGTTAACAATGAGCATTTCTTC. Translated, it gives CAISQSPCPDRVNNEHFF.

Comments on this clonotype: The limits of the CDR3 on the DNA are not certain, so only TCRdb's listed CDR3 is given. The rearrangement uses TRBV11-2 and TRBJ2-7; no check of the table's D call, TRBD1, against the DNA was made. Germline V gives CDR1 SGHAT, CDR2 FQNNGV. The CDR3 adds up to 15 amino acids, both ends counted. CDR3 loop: CASSFAPGAPYEHYF.

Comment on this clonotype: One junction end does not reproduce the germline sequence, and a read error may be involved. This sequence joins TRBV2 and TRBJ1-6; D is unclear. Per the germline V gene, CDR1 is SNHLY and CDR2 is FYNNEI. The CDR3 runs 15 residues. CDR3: CACTRMSYYNTDLLF. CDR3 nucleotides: TGTGCCTGCACTCGCATGAGCTACTATAATACAGACCTCCTCTTT.

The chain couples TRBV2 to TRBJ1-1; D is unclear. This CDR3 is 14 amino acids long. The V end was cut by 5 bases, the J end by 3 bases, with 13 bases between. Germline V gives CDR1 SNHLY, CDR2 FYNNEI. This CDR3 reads CASSFGRWDTEAFF. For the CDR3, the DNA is TGTGCCAGCAGTTTCGGCAGATGGGACACTGAAGCTTTCTTT.

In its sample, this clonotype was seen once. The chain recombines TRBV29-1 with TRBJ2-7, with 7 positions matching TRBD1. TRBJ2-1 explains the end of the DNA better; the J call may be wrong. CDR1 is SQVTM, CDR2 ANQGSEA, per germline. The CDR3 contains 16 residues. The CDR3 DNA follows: TGCAGCCTGGCCCCTGGGAGAGGGGGCTGGGACAATGAGCAGTTCTTC. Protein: CSLAPGRGGWDNEQFF.

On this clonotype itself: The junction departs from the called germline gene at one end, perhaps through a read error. DNA for the CDR3: TGTGCAAGCAGTTACCACAGGGCAGATGCGCAGTATTTT. Its translation: CASSYHRADAQYF. This chain links TRBV2 with TRBJ2-3, with a tentative D call TRBD1 (6 bases). CDR1 and CDR2 from the germline V gene are SNHLY and FYNNEI. This CDR3 comprises 13 residues.

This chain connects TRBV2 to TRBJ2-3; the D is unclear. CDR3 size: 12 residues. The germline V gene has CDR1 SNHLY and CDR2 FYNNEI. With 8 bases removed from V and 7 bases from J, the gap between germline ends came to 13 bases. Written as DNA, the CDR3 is TGTGCCAGCTGTCGTCTGTCGTATACGCAGTATTTT. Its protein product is CASCRLSYTQYF.

This CDR3 reads CASSRTAWTRSYQQYV. The CDR3 nucleotides are TGCGCCAGCAGCCGAACCGCCTGGACAAGATCCTACCAGCAGTACGTC. The chain has TRBV5-1 and TRBJ2-7; tentatively, D is TRBD1 (5 bases). Per germline, CDR1 SGHRS and CDR2 YFSETQ. This CDR3 region has 16 residues.

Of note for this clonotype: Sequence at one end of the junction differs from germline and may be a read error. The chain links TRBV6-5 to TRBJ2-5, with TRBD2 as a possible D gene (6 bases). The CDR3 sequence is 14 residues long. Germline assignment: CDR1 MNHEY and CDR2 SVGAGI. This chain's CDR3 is CASGPGDGQETQVF. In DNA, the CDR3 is TGTGCCAGCGGTCCGGGAGACGGTCAAGAGACCCAGGTCTTC.

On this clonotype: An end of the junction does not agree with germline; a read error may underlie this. CDR3 nucleotide sequence: TGCGCCAGCAGCTTGAATGCGGGAGACTTATACGAGCAGTCCTTC. Protein: CASSLNAGDLYEQSF. The genes are TRBV5-1 and TRBJ2-7, with 7 bases matching TRBD2. Looked up from germline, CDR1 is SGHRS and CDR2 is YFSETQ. The CDR3 runs to 15 residues.

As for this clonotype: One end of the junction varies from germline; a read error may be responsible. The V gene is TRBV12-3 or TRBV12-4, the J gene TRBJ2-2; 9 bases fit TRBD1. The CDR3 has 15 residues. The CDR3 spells CSSSLVQGATGELFF. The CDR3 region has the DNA TGTTCCAGCAGTTTAGTACAGGGGGCAACAGGGGAGCTGTTTTTT.

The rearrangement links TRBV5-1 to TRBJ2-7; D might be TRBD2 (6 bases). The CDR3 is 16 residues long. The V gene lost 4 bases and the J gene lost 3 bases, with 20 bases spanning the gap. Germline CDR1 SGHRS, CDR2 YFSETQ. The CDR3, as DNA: TGCGCCAGCAGCCCTGGGACGGGACGGGACTGCTACGAGCAGTACTTC. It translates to CASSPGTGRDCYEQYF.